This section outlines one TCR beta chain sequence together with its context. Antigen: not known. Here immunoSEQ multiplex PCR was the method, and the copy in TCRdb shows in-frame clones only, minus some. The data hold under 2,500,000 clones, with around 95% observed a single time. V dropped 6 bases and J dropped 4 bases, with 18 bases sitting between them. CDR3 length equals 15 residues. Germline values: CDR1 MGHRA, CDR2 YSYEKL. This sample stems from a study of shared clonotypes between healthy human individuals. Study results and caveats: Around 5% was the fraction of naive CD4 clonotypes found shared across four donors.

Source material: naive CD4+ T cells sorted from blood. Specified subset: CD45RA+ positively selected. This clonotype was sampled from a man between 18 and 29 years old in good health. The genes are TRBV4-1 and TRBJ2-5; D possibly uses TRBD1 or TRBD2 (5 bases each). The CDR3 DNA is TGCGCCAGCAGTCAAATGGGGCTGGGGACAGAGACCCAGTACTTC. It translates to CASSQMGLGTETQYF.